The 11 T cell receptor beta chains reported below all come from one sample, sequenced in a study of cytomegalovirus exposure and HLA in healthy donors. Libraries were prepared by immunoSEQ multiplex PCR; TCRdb keeps only in-frame clonotypes and omits some of them. The sample comprises 120,000 or so clones, around 89% of which are singletons, and 1.4% to 1.5% rests with the top ten. Sequencing input: PBMCs. These receptors came from a young woman in good health and CMV-seropositive.

The gene calls are TRBV28 and TRBJ2-7, with D perhaps matching TRBD2 (6 bases). The CDR3 covers 15 residues. CDR1 is MDHEN and CDR2 is SYDVKM in the germline V gene. V was shortened by 6 bases and J by 1 base, with 16 bases between the two germline ends. The CDR3 DNA reads TGTGCCAGCAGGGGAGGAGGGCTCAAATCCTACGAGCAGTACTTC. Residues: CASRGGGLKSYEQYF.

The chain couples TRBV25-1 to TRBJ1-1; D ambiguous. With 8 bases removed from V and 2 bases from J, the gap between germline ends came to 12 bases. The CDR3 is 13 residues long. Germline V CDR1 and CDR2: MGHDK, SYGVNS. The chain's CDR3 is CASSSTSNTEAFF. The CDR3 DNA reads TGTGCCAGCTCATCAACTAGTAACACTGAAGCTTTCTTT. The complete variable domain, with remaining parts taken from reference TRBV25-1 and TRBJ1-1, reads EADIYQTPRYLVIGTGKKITLECSQTMGHDKMYWYQQDPGMELHLIHYSYGVNSTEKGDLSSESTVSRIRTEHFPLTLESARPSHTSQYLCASSSTSNTEAFFGQGTRLTVV.

V and J are TRBV7-9 and TRBJ1-2; D is possibly TRBD1 (6 bases). Germline values: CDR1 SEHNR, CDR2 FQNEAQ (reference sequence). The CDR3 sequence is 14 residues long. Trimming stripped 3 bases from V and 3 bases from J, with 11 bases between. As DNA, the CDR3 is TGTGCCAGCAGCTTGACGACAGGTTACTATGGCTACACCTTC. This sequence encodes CASSLTTGYYGYTF.

The chain couples TRBV5-4 to TRBJ2-2, with 8 bases that match TRBD2. Germline V gene lookup returns CDR1 SGHNT and CDR2 YYREEE (reference sequence). V was clipped by 5 bases and J by 4 bases; unmatched bases: 7. This CDR3 comprises 15 residues. The CDR3: CASSSGGLRTGELFF. As DNA, the CDR3 is TGTGCCAGCAGTTCGGGGGGGCTCCGCACCGGGGAGCTGTTTTTT.

The chain carries TRBV9 and TRBJ2-7; possibly TRBD1 for D (6 bases). The CDR3 spans 15 residues. Trimming pared 3 bases from V and 4 bases from J, leaving 17 bases between. Germline V gives CDR1 SGDLS, CDR2 YYNGEE. CDR3: CASSGSGQNYYEQYF. CDR3 in DNA: TGTGCCAGCAGCGGCTCTGGACAGAACTATTACGAGCAGTACTTC.

This clone showed up just a few times. The chain recombines TRBV2 with TRBJ2-3; possibly TRBD2 for D (5 bases). Per germline, CDR1 SNHLY and CDR2 FYNNEI. The CDR3 spans 12 residues. V lost 3 bases and J 5 bases, leaving 6 bases between the germline ends. DNA for the CDR3: TGTGCCAGCAGTGAGGCGGGAGATACGCAGTATTTT. Translating gives CASSEAGDTQYF.

The rearrangement joins TRBV6-5 to TRBJ2-7, with D tentatively TRBD2 (5 bases). CDR3 length equals 14 residues. Trimming removed 4 bases at V and 7 bases at J, with 17 bases between. The V gene's germline CDR1 is MNHEY and CDR2 SVGAGI. This chain's CDR3 is CASSFRPSSGEQYF. The CDR3 nucleotides read TGTGCCAGCAGTTTCCGGCCTAGCTCTGGGGAGCAGTACTTC.

This clone was seen ten or more times. This chain connects TRBV7-6 to TRBJ2-7; D is unresolved. V was clipped by 1 base and J by 2 bases, with 3 bases between them. Germline V gene sequence: CDR1 SGHVS, CDR2 FNYEAQ. The CDR3 sequence is 12 residues long. The CDR3 DNA reads as TGTGCCAGCAGCTTAGACACCTACGAGCAGTACTTC. This codes for CASSLDTYEQYF.

V and J are TRBV27 and TRBJ2-3, with D perhaps matching TRBD1 (5 bases). Trimming pared 3 bases from V and 2 bases from J, leaving 18 bases between. This CDR3 comprises 17 residues. The V gene's germline CDR1 is MNHEY and CDR2 SMNVEV (reference sequence). CDR3 bases: TGTGCCAGCAGTTTTATTTGGGTAGGGGATTACACAGATACGCAGTATTTT. Amino acids: CASSFIWVGDYTDTQYF.

This chain links TRBV9 with TRBJ2-2, with a possible D match to TRBD1 (6 bases). Germline V gene lookup returns CDR1 SGDLS and CDR2 YYNGEE. V was trimmed by 4 bases and J by 2 bases, leaving 12 bases between them. CDR3 length: 15 amino acids. The CDR3 here is CASSPRQANTGELFF. CDR3 nucleotides: TGTGCCAGCAGCCCTAGACAGGCCAACACCGGGGAGCTGTTTTTT.

The count of this clone is one. The chain links TRBV19 to TRBJ1-4, with TRBD1 identical over 9 bases. Per the germline V gene, CDR1 is LNHDA and CDR2 is SQIVND (reference sequence). The junction had 4 bases not matched to a gene; V was cut back by 3 bases and J by 8 bases. The CDR3 length is 14 residues. The CDR3 DNA is TGTGCCAGTAGTATGGGGACAGGGAGAGAAAAACTGTTTTTT. Its protein is CASSMGTGREKLFF.